This T cell receptor (beta chain) was recorded in a study of T cells in Graves' hyperthyroidism and ophthalmopathy. The study's findings and limits: Median prediction lead before ophthalmopathy onset was around 7 months with the model. Peripheral blood also featured most of the thyroid clonotypes expanded above 0.001. Ophthalmopathy was distinguished from stable hyperthyroidism by 13 V-J signatures.

This clonotype showed up many times. Its antigen is not identified. In the ophthalmopathy cohort, Clinical Activity Score was at least 3, NOSPECS grade at least 4, and duration under 3 months. RNA transcripts were the template for amplifying TCR beta CDR3 regions. Using the HTBI primer set, a first-round RT-PCR was run on the TCR CDR3. TCRdb processed the multiplex PCR reads anew with MiXCR; each CDR3 protein has one entry. The sample consists of around 690,000 distinct CDR3 sequences, less than 25% of them appearing once. Trimming took 4 bases from V and 3 from J, leaving 14 bases between them. The CDR3 has 15 amino acids. Per the germline V gene, CDR1 is SGHRS and CDR2 is YFSETQ.

What was sequenced was blood. This sequence was found in a man in his thirties or forties with Graves' ophthalmopathy. The J gene is TRBJ2-1, the V gene TRBV5-1, with D perhaps given as TRBD1 or TRBD2 (5 bases each). The chain's CDR3 is CASSRLARGYNEQFF. DNA for the CDR3: TGCGCCAGCAGCCGTCTAGCAAGGGGCTACAATGAGCAGTTCTTC.